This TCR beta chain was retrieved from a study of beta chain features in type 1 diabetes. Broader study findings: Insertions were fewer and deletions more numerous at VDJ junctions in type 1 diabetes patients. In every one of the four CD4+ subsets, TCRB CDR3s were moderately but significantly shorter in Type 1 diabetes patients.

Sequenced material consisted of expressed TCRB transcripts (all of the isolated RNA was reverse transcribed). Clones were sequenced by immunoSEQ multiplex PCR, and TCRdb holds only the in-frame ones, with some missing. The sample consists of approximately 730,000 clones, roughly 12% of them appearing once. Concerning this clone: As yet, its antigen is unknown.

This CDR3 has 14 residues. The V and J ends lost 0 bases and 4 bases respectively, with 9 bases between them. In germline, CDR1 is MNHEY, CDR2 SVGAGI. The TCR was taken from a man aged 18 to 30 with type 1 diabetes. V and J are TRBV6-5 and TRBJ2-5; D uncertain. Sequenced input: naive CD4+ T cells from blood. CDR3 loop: CASSYSGVVETQYF. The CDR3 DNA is TGTGCCAGCAGTTACTCGGGCGTGGTAGAGACCCAGTACTTC.